A selection of T cell receptor beta chains follows, all from one sample in a study of shared clonotypes between healthy human individuals. Method: immunoSEQ multiplex PCR; TCRdb's copy keeps in-frame clones and lacks some. The sample consists of about 2 million clones, less than 95% of them appearing once. The sample taken for sequencing was naive CD8+ T cells sorted from blood. All receptors come from a man younger than 35 in good health. Each CDR3 is given with its conserved first and last residue. Each record gives: V gene, D gene, J gene, clone size, CDR3 length, CDR3 protein, CDR3 DNA. The D gene is left open where the match is weak. Some rows mark clone size as missing; the rest say once, few, many or name a class of expanded clone.

v_gene: TRBV6-5
d_gene: TRBD1
j_gene: TRBJ2-1
abundance: NA
len: 15
CDR3aa: CASSYSGTGAVKQFF
CDR3nt: TGTGCCAGCAGTTACTCGGGGACAGGGGCTGTGAAGCAGTTCTTC

v_gene: TRBV6-1
d_gene: NA
j_gene: TRBJ2-7
abundance: NA
len: 13
CDR3aa: CASSEGVTYEQYF
CDR3nt: TGTGCCAGCAGTGAGGGGGTTACCTACGAACAGTACTTC

v_gene: TRBV28
d_gene: NA
j_gene: TRBJ2-7
abundance: NA
len: 12
CDR3aa: CASSPFRYEQYF
CDR3nt: TGTGCCAGCAGCCCATTCAGGTACGAGCAGTACTTC

v_gene: TRBV6-6
d_gene: NA
j_gene: TRBJ2-7
abundance: NA
len: 12
CDR3aa: CASSYPGNEQYF
CDR3nt: TGTGCCAGCAGTTACCCCGGGAACGAGCAGTACTTC

v_gene: TRBV4-1
d_gene: TRBD1
j_gene: TRBJ2-7
abundance: NA
len: 16
CDR3aa: CASSQVPTGGYYEQYF
CDR3nt: TGCGCCAGCAGCCAAGTCCCGACAGGGGGTTATTACGAGCAGTACTTC

v_gene: TRBV6-1
d_gene: NA
j_gene: TRBJ1-6
abundance: NA
len: 20
CDR3aa: CASSDGGGLDKSSYNSPLHF
CDR3nt: TGTGCCAGCAGTGATGGGGGCGGCTTGGATAAAAGCTCCTATAATTCACCCCTCCACTTT

v_gene: TRBV6-5
d_gene: TRBD2
j_gene: TRBJ2-3
abundance: NA
len: 16
CDR3aa: CASSSYSGGAGDTQYF
CDR3nt: TGTGCCAGCAGTTCTTATAGCGGGGGGGCGGGAGATACGCAGTATTTT

v_gene: TRBV19
d_gene: NA
j_gene: TRBJ1-5
abundance: NA
len: 14
CDR3aa: CASSIYMSNQPQHF
CDR3nt: TGTGCCAGTAGTATCTATATGAGCAATCAGCCCCAGCATTTT

v_gene: TRBV4-1
d_gene: NA
j_gene: TRBJ2-7
abundance: NA
len: 15
CDR3aa: CASSPLVGDLYEQYF
CDR3nt: TGCGCCAGCAGCCCTCTCGTGGGGGATCTCTACGAGCAGTACTTC

v_gene: TRBV6-1
d_gene: NA
j_gene: TRBJ1-4
abundance: NA
len: 17
CDR3aa: CASSELIGVSTNEKLFF
CDR3nt: TGTGCCAGCAGTGAACTAATAGGGGTATCGACTAATGAAAAACTGTTTTTT

v_gene: TRBV25-1
d_gene: NA
j_gene: TRBJ1-2
abundance: NA
len: 14
CDR3aa: CASSEGTNNYGYTF
CDR3nt: TGTGCCAGCAGTGAAGGGACAAATAACTATGGCTACACCTTC

v_gene: TRBV4-1
d_gene: NA
j_gene: TRBJ1-6
abundance: few
len: 13
CDR3aa: CASSQDTASPLHF
CDR3nt: TGCGCCAGCAGCCAAGATACAGCCTCACCCCTCCACTTT

v_gene: TRBV4-1
d_gene: NA
j_gene: TRBJ2-1
abundance: NA
len: 20
CDR3aa: CASSRPEADGTPRLYNEQFF
CDR3nt: TGCGCCAGCAGCCGCCCAGAAGCAGATGGTACTCCACGGTTGTACAATGAGCAGTTCTTC

v_gene: TRBV27
d_gene: NA
j_gene: TRBJ2-7
abundance: NA
len: 13
CDR3aa: CASSPGAPYEQYF
CDR3nt: TGTGCCAGCAGTCCCGGGGCCCCATACGAGCAGTACTTC

v_gene: TRBV5-1
d_gene: TRBD1
j_gene: TRBJ1-1
abundance: NA
len: 15
CDR3aa: CASSLGQGWNTEAFF
CDR3nt: TGCGCCAGCAGCCTAGGACAGGGTTGGAACACTGAAGCTTTCTTT

v_gene: TRBV6-5
d_gene: NA
j_gene: TRBJ2-7
abundance: NA
len: 15
CDR3aa: CASSYSPGRYYEQYF
CDR3nt: TGTGCCAGCAGTTACTCGCCGGGACGGTACTACGAGCAGTACTTC